This T cell receptor beta chain was documented in a study of blood T cell repertoires in COVID-19. Looked up from germline, CDR1 is SNHLY and CDR2 is FYNNEI. The V end lost 3 bases, the J end lost 7 bases, and 18 bases lay between the germline ends. This CDR3 spans 15 amino acids. Clones were read by immunoSEQ multiplex PCR, and TCRdb kept only the in-frame ones, dropping some. In the table there are about 220,000 clones, approximately 80% of which are singletons. The chain couples TRBV2 to TRBJ1-2; tentatively, D is TRBD1 (5 bases). Specimen: PBMCs or T cells enriched from blood (not recorded which). This clonotype originated in a woman in her sixties who had recovered from COVID-19. This CDR3 reads CASSEARQGPSGYTF. Here the CDR3 DNA reads TGTGCCAGCAGTGAGGCCCGGCAGGGTCCCTCTGGCTACACCTTC. The whole variable domain, filled in from reference TRBV2 and TRBJ1-2, reads EPEVTQTPSHQVTQMGQEVILRCVPISNHLYFYWYRQILGQKVEFLVSFYNNEISEKSEIFDDQFSVERPDGSNFTLKIRSTKLEDSAMYFCASSEARQGPSGYTFGSGTRLTVV.